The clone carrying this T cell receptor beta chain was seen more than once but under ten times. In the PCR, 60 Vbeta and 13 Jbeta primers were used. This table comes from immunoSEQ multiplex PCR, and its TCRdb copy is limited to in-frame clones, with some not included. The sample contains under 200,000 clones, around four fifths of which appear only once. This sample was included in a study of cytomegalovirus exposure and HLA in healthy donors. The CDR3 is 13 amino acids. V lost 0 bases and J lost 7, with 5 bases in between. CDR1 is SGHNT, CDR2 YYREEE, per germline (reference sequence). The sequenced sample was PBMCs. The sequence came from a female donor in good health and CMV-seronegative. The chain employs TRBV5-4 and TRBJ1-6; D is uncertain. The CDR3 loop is CASSLDSNSPLHF. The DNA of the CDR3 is TGTGCCAGCAGCTTGGACAGCAATTCACCCCTCCACTTT.